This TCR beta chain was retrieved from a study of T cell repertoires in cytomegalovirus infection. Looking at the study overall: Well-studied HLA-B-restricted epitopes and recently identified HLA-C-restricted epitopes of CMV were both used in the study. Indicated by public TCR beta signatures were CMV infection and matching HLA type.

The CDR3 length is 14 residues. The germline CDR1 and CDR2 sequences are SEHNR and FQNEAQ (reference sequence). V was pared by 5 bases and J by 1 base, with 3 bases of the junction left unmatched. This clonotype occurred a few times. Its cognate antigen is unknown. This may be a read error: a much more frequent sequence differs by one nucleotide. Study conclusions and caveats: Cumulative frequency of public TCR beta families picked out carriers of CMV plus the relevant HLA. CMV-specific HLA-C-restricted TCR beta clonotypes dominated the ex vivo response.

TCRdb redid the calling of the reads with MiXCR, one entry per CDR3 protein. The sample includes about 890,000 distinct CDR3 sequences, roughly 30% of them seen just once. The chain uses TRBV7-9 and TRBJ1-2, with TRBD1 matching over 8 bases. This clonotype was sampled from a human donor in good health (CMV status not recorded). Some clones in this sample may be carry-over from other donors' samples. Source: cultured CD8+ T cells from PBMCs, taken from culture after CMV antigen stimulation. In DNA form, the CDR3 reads TGTGCCAGCAGCAGGGGACAGGTTAACTATGGCTACACCTTC. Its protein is CASSRGQVNYGYTF.